Each of the 11 T cell receptor beta chains below was sequenced from the same sample in a study of blood T cell repertoires in COVID-19. The repertoire was sequenced with immunoSEQ multiplex PCR; TCRdb's copy has only in-frame clones and lacks some. The sample has hundreds of thousands of clones, around nine tenths seen once; the top ten hold about 2%. Sequences were obtained from peripheral blood. Receptor source: a woman in her twenties or thirties with COVID-19, enrolled during active disease.

V gene TRBV7-2 combines with J gene TRBJ2-5; no clear D. The CDR3 covers 15 residues. Germline CDR1 reads SGHTA; CDR2 reads FQGNSA. The V end lost 0 bases, the J end lost 1 base, and 9 bases lay between the germline ends. The CDR3 DNA reads as TGTGCCAGCAGCTTAGCGGCCGTTCCCCAAGAGACCCAGTACTTC. This sequence encodes CASSLAAVPQETQYF. Full variable domain (rest looked up from reference TRBV7-2 and TRBJ2-5): GAGVSQSPSNKVTEKGKDVELRCDPISGHTALYWYRQSLGQGLEFLIYFQGNSAPDKSGLPSDRFSAERTGGSVSTLTIQRTQQEDSAVYLCASSLAAVPQETQYFGPGTRLLVL.

The V and J genes are TRBV6-2 or TRBV6-3 and TRBJ2-2; 12 bases line up with TRBD2. CDR1 is MNHEY, CDR2 SVGEGT, per germline. J was trimmed by 2 bases and V by 4 bases; bases with no gene match: 8. The CDR3 runs to 18 residues. The DNA for the CDR3 is TGTGCCAGCAGTTTCTCCGGACTAGCGGGGATTAACACCGGGGAGCTGTTTTTT. It translates to CASSFSGLAGINTGELFF.

The rearrangement links TRBV19 to TRBJ1-5; no firm D call. This CDR3 contains 13 residues. Germline V gene lookup returns CDR1 LNHDA and CDR2 SQIVND (reference sequence). Trimming took 7 bases from V and 0 from J, leaving 7 bases between them. DNA of the CDR3: TGTGCCAGTAAGTACAGTAGCAATCAGCCCCAGCATTTT. It is translated as CASKYSSNQPQHF.

This clone was recorded a few times. V is TRBV6-5 and J is TRBJ1-1; perhaps TRBD1 as D (6 bases). CDR1 and CDR2 from the germline V gene are MNHEY and SVGAGI. The CDR3 is 12 residues long. V was pared by 6 bases and J by 1 base, with 6 bases between. The CDR3 region has the DNA TGTGCCAGCAGGACAGGGAACACTGAAGCTTTCTTT. This gives the protein CASRTGNTEAFF.

The chain links TRBV10-3 to TRBJ2-5, with D perhaps matching TRBD1 (6 bases). Germline loops: CDR1 ENHRY, CDR2 SYGVKD. The CDR3 is 12 amino acids. Trimming cost V 6 bases and J 5 bases, with 10 bases left between them. CDR3 in DNA: TGTGCCATCAGGGGGGCCGGGGAGACCCAGTACTTC. As protein: CAIRGAGETQYF.

J is TRBJ1-5 and V is TRBV6-5, with TRBD1 matching over 10 bases. The CDR3 is 15 residues long. The V gene's germline CDR1 is MNHEY and CDR2 SVGAGI. V trimming: 5 bases; J trimming: 6 bases; junction bases outside the gene matches: 7. The CDR3 region is CASSPRTGGSQPQHF. CDR3 in DNA: TGTGCCAGCAGTCCCCGGACAGGGGGGAGTCAGCCCCAGCATTTT.

This sequence joins TRBV10-2 and TRBJ1-6; D is unclear. Germline V CDR1 and CDR2: WSHSY, SAAADI. CDR3 length: 13 residues. With 6 bases removed from V and 10 bases from J, the gap between germline ends came to 13 bases. The CDR3 nucleotides are TGCGCCAGCAGGGGGATGGAGGGATCACCCCTCCACTTT. This encodes CASRGMEGSPLHF.

The rearrangement uses TRBV6-6 and TRBJ1-4, with 7 bases aligning to TRBD1. Germline V gene data show CDR1 as MNHNY and CDR2 as SVGAGI (reference sequence). The junction had 5 bases not matched to a gene; V was cut back by 6 bases and J by 4 bases. This CDR3 has 14 amino acids. The CDR3 DNA reads as TGTGCCAGCAGGCCACAGGGGATTAATGAAAAACTGTTTTTT. It yields the protein CASRPQGINEKLFF.

In this sample, this clone turned up once. The chain employs TRBV5-5 and TRBJ1-1; possibly TRBD1 for D (5 bases). Trimming took off 0 bases at V and 0 bases at J, with 9 bases between the two ends. This CDR3 is built from 15 residues. Germline-derived CDR1 and CDR2 are SGHKS and YYEKEE (reference sequence). In DNA form, the CDR3 reads TGTGCCAGCAGCTTGGGGGAGGGGATGAACACTGAAGCTTTCTTT. Amino acids: CASSLGEGMNTEAFF.

The V and J genes are TRBV10-1 and TRBJ1-1; unclear D gene. Germline CDR1 and CDR2: WNHNN and SYGVQD (reference sequence). The V gene lost 0 bases and the J gene lost 0 bases, with 23 bases spanning the gap. The CDR3 has 20 amino acids. CDR3 protein: CASSESANSLIREMNTEAFF. The CDR3 bases are TGCGCCAGCAGTGAGTCTGCTAACTCTCTGATAAGGGAGATGAACACTGAAGCTTTCTTT.

This clone was detected a few times. The V call is TRBV28, the J call TRBJ1-1; D is uncertain. The CDR3 spans 12 residues. Trimming stripped 2 bases from V and 7 bases from J, with 8 bases between. CDR1 and CDR2 from the germline V gene are MDHEN and SYDVKM. Here the CDR3 DNA reads TGTGCCAGCAGTTTAATTGGTAGTGAAGCTTTCTTT. It yields the protein CASSLIGSEAFF.